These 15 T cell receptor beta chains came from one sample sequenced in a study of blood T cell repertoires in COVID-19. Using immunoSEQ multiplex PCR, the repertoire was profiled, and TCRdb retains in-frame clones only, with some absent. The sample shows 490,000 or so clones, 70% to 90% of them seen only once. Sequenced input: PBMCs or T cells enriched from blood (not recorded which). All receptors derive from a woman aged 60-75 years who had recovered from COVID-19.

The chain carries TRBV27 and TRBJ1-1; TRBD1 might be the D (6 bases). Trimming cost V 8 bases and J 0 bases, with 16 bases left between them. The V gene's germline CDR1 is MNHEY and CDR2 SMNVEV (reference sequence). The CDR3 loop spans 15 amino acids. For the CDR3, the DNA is TGTGCCAGCGGATTACAGGGCGTATTGAACACTGAAGCTTTCTTT. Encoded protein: CASGLQGVLNTEAFF.

The CDR3 reads CATSILATNEKLFF. The CDR3 DNA is TGTGCCACCAGCATACTTGCAACTAATGAAAAACTGTTTTTT. This chain uses TRBV15 with TRBJ1-4; no clear D. The CDR3 has 14 amino acids. Trimming shortened V by 4 bases and J by 0 bases, and 6 bases separated the two germline ends. The germline V gene has CDR1 LNHNV and CDR2 YYDKDF (reference sequence).

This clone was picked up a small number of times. The CDR3 region has the DNA TGTGCCAGCAGTGAATCTGACTCATATAGCAATCAGCCCCAGCATTTT. Its protein is CASSESDSYSNQPQHF. The chain employs TRBV6-1 and TRBJ1-5; no firm D call. Between the trimmed V and J ends, which lost 2 bases and 0 bases, there was a span of 11 bases. CDR3 length: 16 amino acids. Per germline, CDR1 MNHNS and CDR2 SASEGT.

In nucleotides, the CDR3 is TGTGCCAGCAGCCAACAGGGGGCCCATGGCTACACCTTC. Protein sequence: CASSQQGAHGYTF. The V gene is TRBV3-1 (or the pseudogene TRBV3-2), the J gene TRBJ1-2; TRBD1 agrees at 8 bases. Germline CDR1 LGHDT, CDR2 YNNKEL (reference sequence). V lost 2 bases to trimming and J lost 6 bases; unmatched junction nucleotides: 2. This CDR3 contains 13 residues.

The CDR3 protein is CASSPGLGTDTQYF. The CDR3 region has the DNA TGCGCCAGCAGCCCAGGTCTGGGCACAGATACGCAGTATTTT. The chain joins TRBV5-1 to TRBJ2-3, with no clear D. The germline CDR1 and CDR2 sequences are SGHRS and YFSETQ. V was shortened by 4 bases and J by 1 base, with 10 bases between the two germline ends. The CDR3 has 14 residues.

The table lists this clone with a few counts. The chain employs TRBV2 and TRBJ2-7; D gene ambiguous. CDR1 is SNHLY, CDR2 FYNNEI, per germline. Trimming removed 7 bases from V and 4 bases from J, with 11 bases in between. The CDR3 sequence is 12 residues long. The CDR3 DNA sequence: TGTGCCAGCACGGGTAGCCCATACGAGCAGTACTTC. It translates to CASTGSPYEQYF.

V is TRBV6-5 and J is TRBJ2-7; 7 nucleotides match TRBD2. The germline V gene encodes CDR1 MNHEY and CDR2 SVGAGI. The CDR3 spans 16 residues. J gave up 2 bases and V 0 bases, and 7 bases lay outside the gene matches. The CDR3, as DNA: TGTGCCAGCAGTTACTCGGGGGGGGGATTAACCTACGAGCAGTACTTC. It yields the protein CASSYSGGGLTYEQYF.

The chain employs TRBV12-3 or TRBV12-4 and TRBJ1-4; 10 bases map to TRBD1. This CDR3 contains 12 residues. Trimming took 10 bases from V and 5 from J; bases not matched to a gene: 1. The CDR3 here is CATGQGNEKLFF. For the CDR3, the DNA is TGTGCCACGGGACAGGGGAATGAAAAACTGTTTTTT.

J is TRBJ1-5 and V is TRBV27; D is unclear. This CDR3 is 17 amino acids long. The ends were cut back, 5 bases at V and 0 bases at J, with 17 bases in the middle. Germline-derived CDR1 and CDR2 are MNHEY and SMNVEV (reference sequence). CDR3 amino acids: CASSRSPRLFSNQPQHF. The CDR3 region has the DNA TGTGCCAGCAGTAGAAGCCCCCGATTATTTAGCAATCAGCCCCAGCATTTT.

This chain's CDR3 is CASSLRTEAFF. The CDR3 DNA follows: TGTGCCAGCAGTTTACGCACTGAAGCTTTCTTT. The chain combines TRBV28 with TRBJ1-1; the D is unclear. Germline values: CDR1 MDHEN, CDR2 SYDVKM. Trimming took off 2 bases at V and 4 bases at J, with 2 bases between the two ends. This CDR3 region has 11 residues.

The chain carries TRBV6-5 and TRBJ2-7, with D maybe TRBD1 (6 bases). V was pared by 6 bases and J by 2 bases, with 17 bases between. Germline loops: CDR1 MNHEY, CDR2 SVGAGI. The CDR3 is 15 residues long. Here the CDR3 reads CASSRTDTQTYEQYF. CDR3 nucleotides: TGTGCCAGCAGCCGGACAGATACACAGACCTACGAGCAGTACTTC.

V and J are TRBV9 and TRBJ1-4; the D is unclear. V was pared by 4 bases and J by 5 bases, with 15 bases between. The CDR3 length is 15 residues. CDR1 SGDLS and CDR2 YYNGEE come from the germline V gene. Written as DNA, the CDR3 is TGTGCCAGCAGCACCCCACGAATGAGAAATGAAAAACTGTTTTTT. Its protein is CASSTPRMRNEKLFF.

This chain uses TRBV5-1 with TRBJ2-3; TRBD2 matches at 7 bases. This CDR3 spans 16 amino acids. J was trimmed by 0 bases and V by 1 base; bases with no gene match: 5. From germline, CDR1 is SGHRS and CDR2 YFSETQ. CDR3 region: CASSLWGGGSTDTQYF. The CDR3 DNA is TGCGCCAGCAGCTTGTGGGGGGGTGGCAGCACAGATACGCAGTATTTT.

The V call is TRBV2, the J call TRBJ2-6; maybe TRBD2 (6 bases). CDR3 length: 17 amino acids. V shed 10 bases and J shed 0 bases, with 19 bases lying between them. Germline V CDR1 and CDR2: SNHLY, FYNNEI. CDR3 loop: CATKAGGSHSGANVLTF. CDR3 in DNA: TGTGCCACCAAGGCTGGGGGGTCCCACTCTGGGGCCAACGTCCTGACTTTC.

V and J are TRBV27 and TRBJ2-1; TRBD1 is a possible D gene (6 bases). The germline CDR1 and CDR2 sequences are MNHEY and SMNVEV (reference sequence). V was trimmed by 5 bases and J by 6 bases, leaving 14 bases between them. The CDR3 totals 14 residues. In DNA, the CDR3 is TGTGCCAGCAGTACCCAGGACAGATTCAATGAGCAGTTCTTC. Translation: CASSTQDRFNEQFF.